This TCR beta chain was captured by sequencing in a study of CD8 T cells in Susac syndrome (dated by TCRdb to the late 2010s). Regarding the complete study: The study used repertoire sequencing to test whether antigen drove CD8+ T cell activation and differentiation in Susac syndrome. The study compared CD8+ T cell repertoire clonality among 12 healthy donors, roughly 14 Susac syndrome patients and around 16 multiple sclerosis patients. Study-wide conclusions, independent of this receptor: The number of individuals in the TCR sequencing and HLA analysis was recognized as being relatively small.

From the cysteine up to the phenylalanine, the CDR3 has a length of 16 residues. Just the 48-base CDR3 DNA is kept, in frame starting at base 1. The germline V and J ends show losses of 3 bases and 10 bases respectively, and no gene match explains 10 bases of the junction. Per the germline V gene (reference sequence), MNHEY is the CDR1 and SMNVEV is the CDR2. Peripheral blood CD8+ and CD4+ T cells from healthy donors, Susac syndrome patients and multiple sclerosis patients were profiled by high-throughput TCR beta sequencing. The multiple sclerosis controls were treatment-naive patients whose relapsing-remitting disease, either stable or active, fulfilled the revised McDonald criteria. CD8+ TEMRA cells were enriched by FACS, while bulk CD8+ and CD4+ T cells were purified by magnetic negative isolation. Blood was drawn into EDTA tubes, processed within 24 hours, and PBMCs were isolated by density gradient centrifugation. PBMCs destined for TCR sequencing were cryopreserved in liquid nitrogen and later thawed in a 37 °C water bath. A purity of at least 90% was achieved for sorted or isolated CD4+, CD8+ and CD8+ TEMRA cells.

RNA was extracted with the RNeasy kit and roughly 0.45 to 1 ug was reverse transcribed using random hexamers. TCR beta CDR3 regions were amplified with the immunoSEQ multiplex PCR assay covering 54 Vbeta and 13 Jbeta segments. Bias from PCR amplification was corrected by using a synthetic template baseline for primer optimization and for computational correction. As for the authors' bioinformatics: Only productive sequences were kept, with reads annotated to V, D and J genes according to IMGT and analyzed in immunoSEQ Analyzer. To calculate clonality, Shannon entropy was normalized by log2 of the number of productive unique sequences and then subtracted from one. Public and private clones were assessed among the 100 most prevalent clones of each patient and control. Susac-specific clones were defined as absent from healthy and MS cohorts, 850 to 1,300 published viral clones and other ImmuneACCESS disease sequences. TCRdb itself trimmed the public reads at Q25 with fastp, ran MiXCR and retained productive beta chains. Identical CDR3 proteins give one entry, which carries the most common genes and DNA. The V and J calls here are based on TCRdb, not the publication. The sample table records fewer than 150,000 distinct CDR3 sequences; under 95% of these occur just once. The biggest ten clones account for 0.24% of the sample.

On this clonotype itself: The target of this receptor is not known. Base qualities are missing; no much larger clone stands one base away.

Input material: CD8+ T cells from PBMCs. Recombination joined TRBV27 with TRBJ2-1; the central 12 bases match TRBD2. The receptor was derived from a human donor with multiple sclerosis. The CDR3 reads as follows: CASSFSLAGGPGEQFF. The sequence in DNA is TGTGCCAGCAGTTTCTCTCTAGCGGGAGGGCCCGGAGAGCAGTTCTTC.